The 13 T cell receptor beta chains below come from one sample, sequenced in a study of blood T cell repertoires in COVID-19. Clones were sequenced by immunoSEQ multiplex PCR, and TCRdb holds only the in-frame ones, with some missing. This sample has approximately 300,000 clones, with 85% found just once. Specimen: PBMCs or T cells enriched from blood (not recorded which). The receptor source for this set is a woman in her twenties or thirties who had been exposed to COVID-19.

The V and J genes are TRBV2 and TRBJ2-5; D call uncertain. The CDR3 loop spans 13 amino acids. Trimming removed 7 bases at V and 5 bases at J, with 14 bases between. Germline values: CDR1 SNHLY, CDR2 FYNNEI. The CDR3 region has the DNA TGTGCCAGCATGAAAAACCTCGGGGAGACCCAGTACTTC. This sequence encodes CASMKNLGETQYF.

V usage is TRBV14 and J usage is TRBJ2-5, with D tentatively TRBD2 (6 bases). V lost 0 bases and J 9 bases, leaving 17 bases between the germline ends. Germline V gene sequence: CDR1 SGHDN, CDR2 FVKESK. The CDR3 has 15 amino acids. The CDR3 DNA follows: TGTGCCAGCAGCCAAGATGTACGCGGATCGGGGGCCCAGTACTTC. Residues: CASSQDVRGSGAQYF.

The chain couples TRBV28 to TRBJ1-4; 7 positions match TRBD1. V was clipped by 4 bases and J by 0 bases; unmatched bases: 2. Germline V gene sequence: CDR1 MDHEN, CDR2 SYDVKM. The CDR3 has 15 residues. The CDR3 nucleotides read TGTGCCAGCAGTTCAGGGGGAGCAACTAATGAAAAACTGTTTTTT. Translated: CASSSGGATNEKLFF.

This chain links TRBV9 with TRBJ1-2; D gene ambiguous. CDR1 and CDR2 from the germline V gene are SGDLS and YYNGEE. The CDR3 runs to 13 residues. V gave up 3 bases and J gave up 4 bases, with 10 bases separating them. CDR3 protein: CASSAGTVYGYTF. In nucleotides, the CDR3 is TGTGCCAGCAGCGCAGGAACAGTCTATGGCTACACCTTC.

This clone was recorded once. The chain employs TRBV28 and TRBJ1-4; 7 bases map to TRBD1. Trimming took 4 bases from V and 6 from J; bases not matched to a gene: 8. Germline V gene data show CDR1 as MDHEN and CDR2 as SYDVKM. This CDR3 has 15 amino acids. Here the CDR3 DNA reads TGTGCCAGCAGTTCCCCTCGACAGGGCTATGAAAAACTGTTTTTT. Its translation: CASSSPRQGYEKLFF. The variable domain in full, with the rest retrieved from reference TRBV28 and TRBJ1-4, is DVKVTQSSRYLVKRTGEKVFLECVQDMDHENMFWYRQDPGLGLRLIYFSYDVKMKEKGDIPEGYSVSREKKERFSLILESASTNQTSMYLCASSSPRQGYEKLFFGSGTQLSVL.

The chain has TRBV6-5 and TRBJ1-5; D is uncertain. Trimming pared 6 bases from V and 0 bases from J, leaving 6 bases between. The CDR3 has 13 amino acids. CDR1 and CDR2 (germline): MNHEY, SVGAGI. The CDR3 DNA reads as TGTGCCAGCAGCCCAGATAGCAATCAGCCCCAGCATTTT. This translates into CASSPDSNQPQHF.

The V call is TRBV4-1, the J call TRBJ2-7; D is uncertain. Deletions cut 0 bases from V and 2 bases from J, with 8 bases between. CDR3 length: 14 residues. Germline CDR1 reads MGHRA; CDR2 reads YSYEKL. The CDR3 is CASSQDPVTYEQYF. The DNA for the CDR3 is TGCGCCAGCAGCCAAGATCCAGTTACCTACGAGCAGTACTTC.

This clone was counted a single time. The chain carries TRBV20-1 and TRBJ1-4, with D tentatively TRBD1 (6 bases). Germline assignment: CDR1 DFQATT and CDR2 SNEGSKA (reference sequence). This CDR3 contains 13 residues. V lost 3 bases to trimming and J lost 6 bases, with 11 bases between them. CDR3 in DNA: TGCAGTGCTAGTAGAGGGGGTGATGAAAAACTGTTTTTT. This sequence encodes CSASRGGDEKLFF.

The V call is TRBV7-9, the J call TRBJ2-2; 11 nucleotides agree with TRBD1. The CDR3 covers 16 residues. V was pared by 5 bases and J by 2 bases, with 4 bases of the junction left unmatched. The germline V gene has CDR1 SEHNR and CDR2 FQNEAQ (reference sequence). The CDR3 sequence: CASSLGTGGNTGELFF. CDR3 nucleotides: TGTGCCAGCAGCCTCGGGACAGGGGGAAACACCGGGGAGCTGTTTTTT.

This chain uses TRBV30 with TRBJ1-5; 7 bases align to TRBD1. The CDR3 spans 13 residues. Germline CDR1 is GTSNPN and CDR2 is SVGIG (reference sequence). Trimming at V came to 2 bases and at J to 5 bases, leaving 3 bases not matched to a gene. In DNA, the CDR3 is TGTGCCTGGAGTTCTCAGGGGGATCAGCCCCAGCATTTT. The encoded protein is CAWSSQGDQPQHF. The full variable domain, rest sourced from reference TRBV30 and TRBJ1-5, is SQTIHQWPATLVQPVGSPLSLECTVEGTSNPNLYWYRQAAGRGLQLLFYSVGIGQISSEVPQNLSASRPQDRQFILSSKKLLLSDSGFYLCAWSSQGDQPQHFGDGTRLSIL.

The chain links TRBV7-2 to TRBJ2-5; 9 bases map to TRBD2. CDR3 size: 15 residues. Germline assignment: CDR1 SGHTA and CDR2 FQGNSA. V lost 2 bases, J lost 3 bases, and 4 bases stayed unmatched. CDR3 amino acids: CASSLTSSGKETQYF. In DNA form, the CDR3 reads TGTGCCAGCAGCTTAACGTCTAGCGGGAAAGAGACCCAGTACTTC. The whole variable domain, filled in from reference TRBV7-2 and TRBJ2-5, reads GAGVSQSPSNKVTEKGKDVELRCDPISGHTALYWYRQSLGQGLEFLIYFQGNSAPDKSGLPSDRFSAERTGGSVSTLTIQRTQQEDSAVYLCASSLTSSGKETQYFGPGTRLLVL.

This clone was observed once. The chain has TRBV4-3 and TRBJ2-5, with 8 bases aligning to TRBD1. The CDR3 length is 15 residues. Germline CDR1 LGHNA, CDR2 YSLEER. With 1 base clipped from V and 4 bases from J, the junction kept 5 bases outside the gene matches. DNA of the CDR3: TGCGCCAGCAGCCAAGCCGCCGGACAGGGAGAGACCCAGTACTTC. The encoded protein is CASSQAAGQGETQYF.

V is TRBV27 and J is TRBJ2-5; 9 bases fit TRBD2. V lost 3 bases to trimming and J lost 5 bases; unmatched junction nucleotides: 7. Germline assignment: CDR1 MNHEY and CDR2 SMNVEV (reference sequence). The CDR3 length is 15 residues. The CDR3 here is CASSFGGGAGETQYF. In nucleotides, the CDR3 is TGTGCCAGCAGTTTTGGCGGGGGGGCCGGTGAGACCCAGTACTTC.